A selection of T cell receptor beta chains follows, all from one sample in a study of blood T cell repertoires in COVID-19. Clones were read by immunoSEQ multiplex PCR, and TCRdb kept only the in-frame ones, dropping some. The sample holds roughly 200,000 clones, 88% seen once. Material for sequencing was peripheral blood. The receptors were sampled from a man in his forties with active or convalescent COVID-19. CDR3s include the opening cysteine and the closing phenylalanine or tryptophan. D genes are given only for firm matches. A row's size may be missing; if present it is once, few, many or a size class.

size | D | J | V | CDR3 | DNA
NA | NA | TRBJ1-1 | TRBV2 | CATRGGMNTEAFF | TGTGCCACCCGGGGGGGGATGAACACTGAAGCTTTCTTT
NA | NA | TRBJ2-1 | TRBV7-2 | CASSFRTRNNNEQFF | TGTGCCAGCAGCTTTAGGACACGGAACAACAATGAGCAGTTCTTC
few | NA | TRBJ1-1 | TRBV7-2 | CASSRRGLENTEAFF | TGTGCCAGCAGCCGTCGGGGGTTAGAGAACACTGAAGCTTTCTTT
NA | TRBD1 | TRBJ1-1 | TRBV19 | CASSISGTAMNTEAFF | TGTGCCAGTAGTATATCCGGGACAGCCATGAACACTGAAGCTTTCTTT
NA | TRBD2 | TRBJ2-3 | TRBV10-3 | CAIRGTSGFSSTDTQYF | TGTGCCATCAGAGGGACTAGCGGATTCTCTAGCACAGATACGCAGTATTTT
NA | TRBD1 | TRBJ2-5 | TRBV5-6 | CASSFWTGRETQYF | TGTGCCAGCAGCTTCTGGACAGGGAGGGAGACCCAGTACTTC
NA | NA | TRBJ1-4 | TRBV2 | CASNLRQNNEKLFF | TGTGCCAGCAATTTAAGACAGAATAATGAAAAACTGTTTTTT
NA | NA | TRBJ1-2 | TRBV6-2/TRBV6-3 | CASSRDTNYGYTF | TGTGCCAGCAGTCGGGACACTAACTATGGCTACACCTTC
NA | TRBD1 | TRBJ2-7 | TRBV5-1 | CASSWDRSAYEQYF | TGCGCCAGCAGCTGGGACAGGTCAGCCTACGAGCAGTACTTC
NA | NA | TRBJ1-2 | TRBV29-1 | CSVEQGMWTF | TGCAGCGTGGAACAGGGAATGTGGACCTTC
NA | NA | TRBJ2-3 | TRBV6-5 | CASTPNPFAYDTQYF | TGTGCCAGCACCCCGAATCCCTTCGCCTACGATACGCAGTATTTT
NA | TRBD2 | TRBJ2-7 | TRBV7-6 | CASSGSGASGSSSYEQYF | TGTGCCAGCAGCGGTTCGGGCGCAAGCGGGAGTAGTTCCTACGAGCAGTACTTC
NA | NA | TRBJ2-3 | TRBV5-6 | CASSLQPWEDTDTQYF | TGTGCCAGCAGCCTCCAACCGTGGGAGGACACAGATACGCAGTATTTT
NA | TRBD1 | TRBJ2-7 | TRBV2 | CASSDTPGQGFYEQYF | TGTGCCAGCAGTGACACACCGGGACAGGGTTTTTACGAGCAGTACTTC
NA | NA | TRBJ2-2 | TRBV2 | CASSAWAGRNTGELFF | TGTGCCAGCAGTGCTTGGGCAGGGCGTAACACCGGGGAGCTGTTTTTT
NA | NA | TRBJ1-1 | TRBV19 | CASSILRQGYTEAFF | TGTGCCAGTAGTATTCTTCGCCAGGGCTACACTGAAGCTTTCTTT
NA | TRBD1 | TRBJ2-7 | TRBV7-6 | CASSPSHRGGSYEQYF | TGTGCCAGCAGCCCATCGCACAGGGGCGGCTCCTACGAGCAGTACTTC
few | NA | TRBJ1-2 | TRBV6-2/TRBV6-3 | CASSYGGNYGYTF | TGTGCCAGCAGTTACGGCGGGAACTATGGCTACACCTTC
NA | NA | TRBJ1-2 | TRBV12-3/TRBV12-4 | CASSSTDGYTF | TGTGCCAGCAGTTCGACAGATGGCTACACCTTC
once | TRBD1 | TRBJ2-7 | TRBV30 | CAWGQGAQGEQYF | TGTGCCTGGGGACAGGGGGCTCAGGGCGAGCAGTACTTC
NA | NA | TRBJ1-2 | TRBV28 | CASREGALNYGYTF | TGTGCCAGCAGGGAAGGGGCCTTAAACTATGGCTACACCTTC
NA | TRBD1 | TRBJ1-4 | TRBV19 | CASRLQGAGEKLFF | TGTGCCAGCCGCCTCCAGGGGGCTGGTGAAAAACTGTTTTTT